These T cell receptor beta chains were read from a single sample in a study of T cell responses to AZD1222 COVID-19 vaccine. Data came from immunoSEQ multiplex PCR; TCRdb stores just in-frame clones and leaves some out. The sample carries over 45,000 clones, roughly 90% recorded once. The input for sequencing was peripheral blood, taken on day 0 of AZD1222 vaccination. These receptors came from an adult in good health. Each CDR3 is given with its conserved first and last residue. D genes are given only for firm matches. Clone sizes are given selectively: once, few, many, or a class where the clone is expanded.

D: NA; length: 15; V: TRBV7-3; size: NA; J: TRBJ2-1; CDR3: CASRRTGSSYNEQFF; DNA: TGTGCCAGCAGACGGACGGGAAGCTCCTACAATGAGCAGTTCTTC
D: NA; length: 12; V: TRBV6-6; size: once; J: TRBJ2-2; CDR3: CASRVLEGELFF; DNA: TGTGCCAGCAGGGTGTTGGAGGGGGAGCTGTTTTTT
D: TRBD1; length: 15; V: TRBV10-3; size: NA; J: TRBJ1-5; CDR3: CAISDRDSVNQPQHF; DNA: TGTGCCATCAGCGACCGGGACAGTGTTAATCAGCCCCAGCATTTT
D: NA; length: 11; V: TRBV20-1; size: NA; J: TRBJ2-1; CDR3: CSEGSYNEQFF; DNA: TGCAGTGAGGGATCGTACAATGAGCAGTTCTTC
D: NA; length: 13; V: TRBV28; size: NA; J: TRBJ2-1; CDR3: CASSVRTVNEQFF; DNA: TGTGCCAGCAGTGTCCGGACAGTCAATGAGCAGTTCTTC
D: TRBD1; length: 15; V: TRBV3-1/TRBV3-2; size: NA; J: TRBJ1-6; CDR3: CASSQADRGNSPLHF; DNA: TGTGCCAGCAGCCAAGCGGACAGGGGGAATTCACCCCTCCACTTT
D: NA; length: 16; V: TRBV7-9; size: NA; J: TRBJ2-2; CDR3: CASSLGPGTNTGELFF; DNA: TGTGCCAGCAGCTTAGGTCCAGGCACGAACACCGGGGAGCTGTTTTTT
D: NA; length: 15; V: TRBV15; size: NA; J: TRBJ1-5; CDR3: CATSRVSGSNQPQHF; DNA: TGTGCCACCAGCAGAGTCTCGGGGAGCAATCAGCCCCAGCATTTT
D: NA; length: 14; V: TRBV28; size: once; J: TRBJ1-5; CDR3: CASSPGSASQPQHF; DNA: TGTGCCAGCAGTCCAGGGTCGGCTAGTCAGCCCCAGCATTTT
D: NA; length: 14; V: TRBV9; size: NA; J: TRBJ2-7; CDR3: CASSVAVGGDEQYF; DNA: TGTGCCAGCAGCGTAGCGGTCGGAGGGGACGAGCAGTACTTC
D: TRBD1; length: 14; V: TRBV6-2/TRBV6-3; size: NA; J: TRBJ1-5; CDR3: CASSAGTGSQPQHF; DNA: TGTGCCAGCAGTGCGGGGACAGGGAGTCAGCCCCAGCATTTT
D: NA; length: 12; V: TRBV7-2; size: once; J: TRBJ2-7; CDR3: CASSWRPYEQYF; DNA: TGTGCCAGCAGCTGGCGTCCTTACGAGCAGTACTTC
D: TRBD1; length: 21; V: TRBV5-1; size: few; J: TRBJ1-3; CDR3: CASSLGPKFPDRGKSGNTIYF; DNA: TGCGCCAGCAGCTTGGGCCCAAAATTCCCCGACAGGGGGAAATCTGGAAACACCATATATTTT
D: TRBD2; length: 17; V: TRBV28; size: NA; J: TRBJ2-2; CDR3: CASSPLGLAANTGELFF; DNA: TGTGCCAGCAGTCCCCTAGGACTAGCGGCGAACACCGGGGAGCTGTTTTTT
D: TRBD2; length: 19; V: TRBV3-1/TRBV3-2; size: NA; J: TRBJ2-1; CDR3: CASSTGLAGGPNSYNEQFF; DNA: TGTGCCAGCAGCACGGGACTAGCGGGAGGGCCGAACTCCTACAATGAGCAGTTCTTC
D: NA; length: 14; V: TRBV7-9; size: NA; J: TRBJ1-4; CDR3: CASSYGPRGEKLFF; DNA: TGTGCCAGCAGCTATGGGCCTCGGGGGGAAAAACTGTTTTTT
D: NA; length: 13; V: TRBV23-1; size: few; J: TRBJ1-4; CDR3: CASSPSQGEKLFF; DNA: TGCGCCAGCAGTCCTTCTCAGGGAGAAAAACTGTTTTTT
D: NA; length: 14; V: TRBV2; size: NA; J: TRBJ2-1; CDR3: CASSEGVFGNEQFF; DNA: TGTGCCAGCAGTGAAGGGGTTTTCGGCAATGAGCAGTTCTTC
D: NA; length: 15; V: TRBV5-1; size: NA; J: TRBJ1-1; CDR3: CASSLFGAMNTEAFF; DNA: TGCGCCAGCAGCTTGTTTGGAGCCATGAACACTGAAGCTTTCTTT
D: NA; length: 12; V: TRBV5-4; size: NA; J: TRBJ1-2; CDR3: CASGGRPYGYTF; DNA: TGTGCCAGCGGGGGCAGACCCTATGGCTACACCTTC
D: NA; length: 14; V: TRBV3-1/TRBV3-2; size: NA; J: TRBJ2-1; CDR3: CASSKSGSYNEQFF; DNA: TGTGCCAGCAGCAAATCAGGGTCCTACAATGAGCAGTTCTTC
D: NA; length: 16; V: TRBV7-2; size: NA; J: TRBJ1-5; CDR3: CASSLGQVWSNQPQHF; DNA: TGTGCCAGCAGCTTAGGACAGGTCTGGAGCAATCAGCCCCAGCATTTT
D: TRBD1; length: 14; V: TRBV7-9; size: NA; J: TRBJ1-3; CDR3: CASSMTGKGNTIYF; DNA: TGTGCCAGCAGCATGACAGGGAAAGGAAACACCATATATTTT
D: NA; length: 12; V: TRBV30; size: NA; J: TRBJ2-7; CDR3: CAWSVSLHEQYF; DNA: TGTGCCTGGAGTGTATCGTTGCACGAGCAGTACTTC
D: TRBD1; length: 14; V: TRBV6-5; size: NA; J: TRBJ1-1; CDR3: CATRQGRENTEAFF; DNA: TGTGCCACCAGACAGGGGCGGGAGAACACTGAAGCTTTCTTT
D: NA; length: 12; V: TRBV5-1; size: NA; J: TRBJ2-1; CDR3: CASRTSYNEQFF; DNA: TGCGCCAGCAGGACGAGCTACAATGAGCAGTTCTTC
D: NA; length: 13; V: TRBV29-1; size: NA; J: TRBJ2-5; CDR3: CSVESRGKETQYF; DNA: TGCAGCGTTGAATCCAGGGGTAAAGAGACCCAGTACTTC
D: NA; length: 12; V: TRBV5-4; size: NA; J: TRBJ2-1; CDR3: CASSLGVGEQFF; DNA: TGTGCCAGCAGCTTGGGGGTCGGGGAGCAGTTCTTC
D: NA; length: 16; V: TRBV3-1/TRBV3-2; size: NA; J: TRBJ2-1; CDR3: CASSQEPGLLSNEQFF; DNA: TGTGCCAGCAGCCAAGAACCGGGACTCCTCTCCAATGAGCAGTTCTTC
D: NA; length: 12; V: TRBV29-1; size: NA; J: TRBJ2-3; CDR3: CSVTPSTDTQYF; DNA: TGCAGCGTTACCCCTAGCACAGATACGCAGTATTTT
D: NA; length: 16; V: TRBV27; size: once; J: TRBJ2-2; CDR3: CASSSARGTYTGELFF; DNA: TGTGCCAGCAGTTCAGCGAGGGGTACCTACACCGGGGAGCTGTTTTTT
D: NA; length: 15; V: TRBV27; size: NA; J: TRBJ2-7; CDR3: CASTSYAGGSYEQYF; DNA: TGTGCCAGCACTTCTTATGCAGGCGGTTCCTACGAGCAGTACTTC
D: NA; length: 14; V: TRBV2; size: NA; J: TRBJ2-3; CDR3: CASSVAPPADTQYF; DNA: TGTGCCAGCAGTGTTGCCCCGCCGGCAGATACGCAGTATTTT
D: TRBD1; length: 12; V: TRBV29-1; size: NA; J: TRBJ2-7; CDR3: CSVEGQTYEQYF; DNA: TGCAGCGTTGAGGGACAGACCTACGAGCAGTACTTC
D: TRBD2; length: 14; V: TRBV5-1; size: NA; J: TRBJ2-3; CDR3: CASNLAGGTDTQYF; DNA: TGCGCCAGCAATCTAGCGGGAGGCACAGATACGCAGTATTTT
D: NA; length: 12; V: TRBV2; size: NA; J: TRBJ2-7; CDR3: CATRLDWYEQYF; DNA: TGTGCCACCCGTCTTGATTGGTACGAGCAGTACTTC
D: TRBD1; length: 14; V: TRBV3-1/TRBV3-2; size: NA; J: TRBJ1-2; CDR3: CASSQGRQGHSYTF; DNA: TGTGCCAGCAGCCAAGGTAGACAGGGACACAGCTACACCTTC
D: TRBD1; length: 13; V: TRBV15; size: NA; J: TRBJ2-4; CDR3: CATSRADRSGPYF; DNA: TGTGCCACCAGCAGGGCGGACAGGTCGGGTCCGTACTTC
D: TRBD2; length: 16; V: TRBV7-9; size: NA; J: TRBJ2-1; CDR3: CASSKGAGLAGNEQFF; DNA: TGTGCCAGCAGCAAAGGCGCGGGACTAGCGGGAAATGAGCAGTTCTTC
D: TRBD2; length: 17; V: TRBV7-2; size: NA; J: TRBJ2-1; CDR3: CASSFNSGRYFYNEQFF; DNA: TGTGCCAGCAGCTTTAATAGCGGGAGGTATTTCTACAATGAGCAGTTCTTC
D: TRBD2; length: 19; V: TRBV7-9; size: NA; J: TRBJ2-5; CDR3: CASSHLSVSLAGGEETQYF; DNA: TGTGCCAGCAGCCACTTATCGGTGTCACTAGCGGGAGGAGAAGAGACCCAGTACTTC
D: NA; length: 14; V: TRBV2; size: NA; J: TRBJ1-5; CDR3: CASSNNNVGQPQHF; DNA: TGTGCCAGCAGTAATAACAATGTGGGACAGCCCCAGCATTTT
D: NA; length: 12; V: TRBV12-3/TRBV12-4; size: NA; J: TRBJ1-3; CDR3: CASQLSGNTIYF; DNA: TGTGCCAGTCAGCTCTCTGGAAACACCATATATTTT
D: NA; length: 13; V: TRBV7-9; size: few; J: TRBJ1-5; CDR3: CASSEGAGQPQHF; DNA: TGTGCCAGCAGCGAGGGAGCTGGCCAGCCCCAGCATTTT
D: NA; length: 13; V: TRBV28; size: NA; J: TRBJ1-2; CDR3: CASSSGATYGYTF; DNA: TGTGCCAGCAGTTCAGGGGCCACTTATGGCTACACCTTC
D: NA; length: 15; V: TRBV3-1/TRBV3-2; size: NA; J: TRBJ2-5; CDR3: CASSLSGSGQETQYF; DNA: TGTGCCAGCAGCCTCTCCGGGAGCGGCCAAGAGACCCAGTACTTC
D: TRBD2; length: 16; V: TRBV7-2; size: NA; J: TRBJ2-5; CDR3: CASSPRAGRIQETQYF; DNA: TGTGCCAGTTCACCCCGAGCGGGGCGAATACAAGAGACCCAGTACTTC
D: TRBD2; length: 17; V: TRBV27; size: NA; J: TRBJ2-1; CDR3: CASSLSPSSGSYNEQFF; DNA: TGTGCCAGCAGTTTATCGCCGTCTAGCGGGAGCTACAATGAGCAGTTCTTC
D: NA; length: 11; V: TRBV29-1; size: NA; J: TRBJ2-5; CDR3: CSVGRVETQYF; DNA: TGCAGCGTTGGGCGGGTTGAGACCCAGTACTTC
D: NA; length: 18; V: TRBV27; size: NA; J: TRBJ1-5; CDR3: CASSLSETRGLSNQPQHF; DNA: TGTGCCAGCAGTTTATCGGAAACCCGGGGCCTTAGCAATCAGCCCCAGCATTTT
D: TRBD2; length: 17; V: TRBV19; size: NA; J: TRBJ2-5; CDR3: CASSIGTLAGGPGTQYF; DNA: TGTGCCAGTAGTATAGGCACACTAGCGGGAGGGCCGGGGACCCAGTACTTC
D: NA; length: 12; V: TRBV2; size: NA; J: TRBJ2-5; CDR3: CASSDPSSGKYF; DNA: TGTGCCAGCAGTGATCCGAGCTCCGGAAAGTACTTC
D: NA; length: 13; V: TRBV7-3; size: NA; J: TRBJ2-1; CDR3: CASSTGPGNEQFF; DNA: TGTGCCAGCAGCACGGGACCCGGGAATGAGCAGTTCTTC
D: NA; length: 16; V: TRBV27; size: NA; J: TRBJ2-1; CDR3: CASSLRVSSSYNEQFF; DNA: TGTGCCAGCAGTTTACGGGTCTCTAGCTCCTACAATGAGCAGTTCTTC
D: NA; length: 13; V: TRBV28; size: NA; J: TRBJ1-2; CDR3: CASSPHTSYGYTF; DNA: TGTGCCAGCAGTCCCCACACCAGCTATGGCTACACCTTC